A selection of T cell receptor beta chains follows, all from one sample in a study of radiation and T cells in renal cell carcinoma. Sequenced by immunoSEQ multiplex PCR; TCRdb stores in-frame clones only, minus some. The sample holds around 130,000 clones, 88% seen once. The specimen was blood, collected from a patient whose treatment included radiotherapy and nephrectomy. These receptors originate from a woman between 65 and 79 years old with renal cell carcinoma. The CDR3 runs from the conserved cysteine through the conserved F or W. Each record gives: V gene, J gene, clone size, D gene, CDR3 protein, CDR3 DNA. D genes are given only for firm matches. Size is omitted from some rows. Given values are once, few, many or a class for expanded clones.

V gene: TRBV29-1; J gene: TRBJ2-3; clone size: once; D gene: TRBD2; CDR3 protein: CSVEERGSTDTQYF; CDR3 DNA: TGCAGCGTTGAAGAGCGGGGGAGCACAGATACGCAGTATTTT
V gene: TRBV28; J gene: TRBJ2-2; clone size: .; D gene: TRBD2; CDR3 protein: CASIRGAAGRTGELFF; CDR3 DNA: TGTGCCAGCATCCGCGGGGCAGCGGGGAGGACCGGGGAGCTGTTTTTT
V gene: TRBV15; J gene: TRBJ1-6; clone size: .; D gene: .; CDR3 protein: CATSALLDPNSYNSPLHF; CDR3 DNA: TGTGCCACCAGCGCCCTACTAGACCCCAACTCCTATAATTCACCCCTCCACTTT
V gene: TRBV5-6; J gene: TRBJ1-5; clone size: once; D gene: .; CDR3 protein: CASSVTGFNQPQHF; CDR3 DNA: TGTGCCAGCAGCGTAACAGGGTTCAATCAGCCCCAGCATTTT
V gene: TRBV5-1; J gene: TRBJ2-3; clone size: .; D gene: .; CDR3 protein: CASRLLSSTDTQYF; CDR3 DNA: TGCGCCAGCAGACTCCTGTCTAGCACAGATACGCAGTATTTT
V gene: TRBV27; J gene: TRBJ1-5; clone size: .; D gene: TRBD1; CDR3 protein: CASRWTGSNQPQHF; CDR3 DNA: TGTGCCAGCAGATGGACAGGGTCCAATCAGCCCCAGCATTTT
V gene: TRBV5-8; J gene: TRBJ1-4; clone size: .; D gene: .; CDR3 protein: CASSLVWGSHFGDEKLFF; CDR3 DNA: TGTGCCAGCAGCTTGGTATGGGGCAGTCACTTCGGGGATGAAAAACTGTTTTTT
V gene: TRBV7-2; J gene: TRBJ2-7; clone size: .; D gene: TRBD2; CDR3 protein: CASSEGLAGTYEQYF; CDR3 DNA: TGTGCCAGCAGCGAGGGACTAGCGGGGACCTACGAGCAGTACTTC
V gene: TRBV30; J gene: TRBJ1-5; clone size: .; D gene: .; CDR3 protein: CAWSTQRQSNSNQPQHF; CDR3 DNA: TGTGCCTGGAGTACTCAACGACAGTCGAATAGCAATCAGCCCCAGCATTTT
V gene: TRBV5-4; J gene: TRBJ2-1; clone size: .; D gene: .; CDR3 protein: CASSFRAAGEQFF; CDR3 DNA: TGTGCCAGCAGCTTCCGGGCTGCGGGGGAGCAGTTCTTC
V gene: TRBV11-2; J gene: TRBJ2-1; clone size: once; D gene: TRBD2; CDR3 protein: CASSGGLAGVGQFF; CDR3 DNA: TGTGCCAGCAGCGGCGGACTAGCGGGGGTAGGACAGTTCTTC
V gene: TRBV28; J gene: TRBJ2-7; clone size: .; D gene: .; CDR3 protein: CASRIFGGSNEQYF; CDR3 DNA: TGTGCCAGCAGAATATTCGGGGGTTCCAACGAGCAGTACTTC
V gene: TRBV7-2; J gene: TRBJ1-1; clone size: once; D gene: TRBD1; CDR3 protein: CASSLETGTGSTEAFF; CDR3 DNA: TGTGCCAGCAGCTTAGAGACAGGGACTGGGAGCACTGAAGCTTTCTTT
V gene: TRBV4-2; J gene: TRBJ2-2; clone size: .; D gene: TRBD1; CDR3 protein: CASSQGTGDSGELFF; CDR3 DNA: TGTGCCAGCAGCCAAGGGACAGGGGATTCCGGGGAGCTGTTTTTT
V gene: TRBV7-8; J gene: TRBJ1-6; clone size: .; D gene: TRBD1; CDR3 protein: CASSLASGQAVRNSPLHF; CDR3 DNA: TGTGCCAGCAGCTTAGCTAGCGGACAGGCGGTGAGGAATTCACCCCTCCACTTT
V gene: TRBV11-3; J gene: TRBJ2-1; clone size: once; D gene: TRBD2; CDR3 protein: CASSLGTSGYNEQFF; CDR3 DNA: TGTGCCAGCAGCTTAGGTACTAGCGGCTACAATGAGCAGTTCTTC
V gene: TRBV7-2; J gene: TRBJ2-1; clone size: once; D gene: TRBD2; CDR3 protein: CASSSGTSGSYNEQFF; CDR3 DNA: TGTGCCAGCAGCTCCGGGACTAGCGGCTCCTACAATGAGCAGTTCTTC
V gene: TRBV7-3; J gene: TRBJ2-4; clone size: .; D gene: TRBD2; CDR3 protein: CASSLRGGGETKNIQYF; CDR3 DNA: TGTGCCAGCAGCTTAAGAGGCGGGGGAGAAACCAAAAACATTCAGTACTTC
V gene: TRBV6-1; J gene: TRBJ1-1; clone size: .; D gene: .; CDR3 protein: CASSIQGRNTEAFF; CDR3 DNA: TGTGCCAGCAGTATACAGGGAAGGAACACTGAAGCTTTCTTT
V gene: TRBV5-4; J gene: TRBJ1-3; clone size: .; D gene: .; CDR3 protein: CASSFPGPAGNTIYF; CDR3 DNA: TGTGCCAGCAGCTTTCCGGGCCCCGCTGGAAACACCATATATTTT
V gene: TRBV14; J gene: TRBJ1-1; clone size: .; D gene: .; CDR3 protein: CASSQDFGRVYTEAFF; CDR3 DNA: TGTGCCAGCAGCCAAGATTTCGGGAGAGTGTACACTGAAGCTTTCTTT
V gene: TRBV6-6; J gene: TRBJ2-3; clone size: .; D gene: TRBD2; CDR3 protein: CASSTAGGRGDTQYF; CDR3 DNA: TGTGCCAGCAGTACCGCGGGGGGGCGGGGAGATACGCAGTATTTT
V gene: TRBV7-3; J gene: TRBJ1-1; clone size: few; D gene: .; CDR3 protein: CASSFRQASGEAFF; CDR3 DNA: TGTGCCAGCAGCTTCAGACAGGCGTCGGGTGAAGCTTTCTTT
V gene: TRBV21-1; J gene: TRBJ2-1; clone size: .; D gene: .; CDR3 protein: CASSKGLAGNNEQFF; CDR3 DNA: TGTGCCAGCAGCAAAGGACTAGCGGGAAACAATGAGCAGTTCTTC
V gene: TRBV2; J gene: TRBJ1-4; clone size: .; D gene: .; CDR3 protein: CAIGPDEKLFF; CDR3 DNA: TGTGCCATAGGGCCTGATGAAAAACTGTTTTTT
V gene: TRBV7-6; J gene: TRBJ2-3; clone size: .; D gene: TRBD1; CDR3 protein: CASSSQTGMMADTQYF; CDR3 DNA: TGTGCCAGCAGCTCACAGACAGGGATGATGGCAGATACGCAGTATTTT
V gene: TRBV5-3; J gene: TRBJ1-2; clone size: .; D gene: .; CDR3 protein: CARSSLTWHGTNYGYTF; CDR3 DNA: TGTGCCAGAAGCTCATTAACCTGGCACGGGACTAACTATGGCTACACCTTC
V gene: TRBV18; J gene: TRBJ1-5; clone size: .; D gene: TRBD1; CDR3 protein: CASSPFGQGANQPQHF; CDR3 DNA: TGTGCCAGCTCACCCTTCGGACAGGGGGCAAATCAGCCCCAGCATTTT
V gene: TRBV7-2; J gene: TRBJ2-1; clone size: .; D gene: .; CDR3 protein: CASSDNEQFF; CDR3 DNA: TGTGCCAGCAGCGACAATGAGCAGTTCTTC
V gene: TRBV4-3; J gene: TRBJ2-7; clone size: .; D gene: .; CDR3 protein: CASSQGIGGRYEQYF; CDR3 DNA: TGCGCCAGCAGCCAAGGAATAGGGGGTCGGTACGAGCAGTACTTC
V gene: TRBV19; J gene: TRBJ2-1; clone size: .; D gene: .; CDR3 protein: CASSMGRFSYNEQFF; CDR3 DNA: TGTGCCAGTAGTATGGGGCGGTTCTCCTACAATGAGCAGTTCTTC
V gene: TRBV5-1; J gene: TRBJ1-1; clone size: .; D gene: .; CDR3 protein: CASSLREAFF; CDR3 DNA: TGCGCCAGCAGCTTGAGAGAAGCTTTCTTT
V gene: TRBV5-6; J gene: TRBJ1-4; clone size: .; D gene: TRBD1; CDR3 protein: CASSLVRTGEREKLFF; CDR3 DNA: TGTGCCAGCAGCTTGGTACGGACAGGGGAAAGGGAAAAACTGTTTTTT
V gene: TRBV29-1; J gene: TRBJ1-1; clone size: few; D gene: TRBD1; CDR3 protein: CSVEEATGSTEAFF; CDR3 DNA: TGCAGCGTTGAAGAAGCGACAGGGTCCACTGAAGCTTTCTTT
V gene: TRBV7-8; J gene: TRBJ2-3; clone size: few; D gene: TRBD2; CDR3 protein: CASSPRNSGGVITDTQYF; CDR3 DNA: TGTGCCAGCAGCCCCCGTAATAGCGGGGGGGTTATCACAGATACGCAGTATTTT
V gene: TRBV6-1; J gene: TRBJ2-1; clone size: .; D gene: .; CDR3 protein: CASTGQHRVSGEQFF; CDR3 DNA: TGTGCCAGCACGGGGCAGCACAGGGTTTCAGGGGAGCAGTTCTTC
V gene: TRBV14; J gene: TRBJ2-7; clone size: .; D gene: .; CDR3 protein: CASSQATKIYEQYF; CDR3 DNA: TGTGCCAGCAGCCAAGCTACTAAGATTTACGAGCAGTACTTC
V gene: TRBV10-3; J gene: TRBJ2-2; clone size: once; D gene: .; CDR3 protein: CAISLKDTGELFF; CDR3 DNA: TGTGCCATCAGTCTCAAGGACACCGGGGAGCTGTTTTTT
V gene: TRBV12-5; J gene: TRBJ2-7; clone size: once; D gene: TRBD1; CDR3 protein: CASGLGGTGDEQYF; CDR3 DNA: TGTGCTAGTGGTTTGGGCGGGACAGGGGACGAGCAGTACTTC
V gene: TRBV6-6; J gene: TRBJ1-6; clone size: few; D gene: .; CDR3 protein: CASSYSGRFGSPLHF; CDR3 DNA: TGTGCCAGCAGTTATTCGGGAAGATTTGGTTCACCCCTCCACTTT
V gene: TRBV28; J gene: TRBJ1-3; clone size: .; D gene: TRBD1; CDR3 protein: CASSPPGQGGNTIYF; CDR3 DNA: TGTGCCAGCAGTCCCCCGGGACAGGGGGGAAACACCATATATTTT
V gene: TRBV5-4; J gene: TRBJ1-2; clone size: .; D gene: .; CDR3 protein: CASSPPTVNYGYTF; CDR3 DNA: TGTGCCAGCAGCCCACCGACAGTGAACTATGGCTACACCTTC
V gene: TRBV6-5; J gene: TRBJ2-4; clone size: .; D gene: .; CDR3 protein: CASKQGPAKNIQYF; CDR3 DNA: TGTGCCAGCAAACAGGGCCCAGCCAAAAACATTCAGTACTTC
V gene: TRBV6-6; J gene: TRBJ2-3; clone size: .; D gene: TRBD2; CDR3 protein: CASSWTSGADTQYF; CDR3 DNA: TGTGCCAGCAGTTGGACTAGCGGGGCGGATACGCAGTATTTT
V gene: TRBV5-1; J gene: TRBJ2-7; clone size: .; D gene: TRBD2; CDR3 protein: CASSPRTSGAYEQYF; CDR3 DNA: TGCGCCAGCAGCCCGCGCACTAGCGGGGCCTACGAGCAGTACTTC
V gene: TRBV30; J gene: TRBJ2-7; clone size: .; D gene: TRBD1; CDR3 protein: CAWSGGTGPYEQYF; CDR3 DNA: TGTGCCTGGAGTGGCGGGACAGGGCCCTACGAGCAGTACTTC
V gene: TRBV5-1; J gene: TRBJ2-1; clone size: .; D gene: .; CDR3 protein: CASSLQTASNEQFF; CDR3 DNA: TGCGCCAGCAGCTTGCAAACCGCTTCCAATGAGCAGTTCTTC
V gene: TRBV11-2; J gene: TRBJ2-1; clone size: .; D gene: TRBD2; CDR3 protein: CASSLVPSGGAADEQFF; CDR3 DNA: TGTGCCAGCAGCTTAGTCCCTAGCGGGGGGGCCGCCGATGAGCAGTTCTTC
V gene: TRBV9; J gene: TRBJ2-7; clone size: once; D gene: .; CDR3 protein: CASSVTVEGEQYF; CDR3 DNA: TGTGCCAGCAGCGTTACCGTGGAGGGGGAGCAGTACTTC
V gene: TRBV5-1; J gene: TRBJ2-1; clone size: .; D gene: TRBD1; CDR3 protein: CASSTGTGGGNEQFF; CDR3 DNA: TGCGCCAGCAGCACGGGGACAGGGGGAGGGAATGAGCAGTTCTTC
V gene: TRBV27; J gene: TRBJ1-1; clone size: .; D gene: TRBD1; CDR3 protein: CASSSRLDRGSAEAFF; CDR3 DNA: TGTGCCAGCAGTTCCCGCTTGGACAGGGGGAGCGCTGAAGCTTTCTTT
V gene: TRBV7-2; J gene: TRBJ1-2; clone size: .; D gene: .; CDR3 protein: CASSLDYGYTF; CDR3 DNA: TGTGCCAGCAGCTTAGACTATGGCTACACCTTC
V gene: TRBV5-1; J gene: TRBJ1-3; clone size: .; D gene: .; CDR3 protein: CASSLGPGRGSGNTIYF; CDR3 DNA: TGCGCCAGCAGCTTGGGACCGGGTAGGGGCTCTGGAAACACCATATATTTT
V gene: TRBV7-2; J gene: TRBJ2-7; clone size: .; D gene: TRBD1; CDR3 protein: CASSYGDRTYEQYF; CDR3 DNA: TGTGCCAGCAGCTATGGGGACAGGACCTACGAGCAGTACTTC
V gene: TRBV19; J gene: TRBJ2-5; clone size: .; D gene: .; CDR3 protein: CASSTPPETQYF; CDR3 DNA: TGTGCCAGTAGTACCCCACCCGAGACCCAGTACTTC
V gene: TRBV7-2; J gene: TRBJ2-7; clone size: .; D gene: .; CDR3 protein: CASSFGPYEQYF; CDR3 DNA: TGTGCCAGCAGCTTTGGTCCCTACGAGCAGTACTTC
V gene: TRBV15; J gene: TRBJ1-2; clone size: .; D gene: .; CDR3 protein: CATSSDASHRYGYTF; CDR3 DNA: TGTGCCACCAGCAGCGACGCTTCCCATAGATATGGCTACACCTTC
V gene: TRBV27; J gene: TRBJ2-7; clone size: .; D gene: .; CDR3 protein: CASSFGDRTYEQYF; CDR3 DNA: TGTGCCAGCAGTTTCGGCGACAGAACCTACGAGCAGTACTTC
V gene: TRBV11-3; J gene: TRBJ2-7; clone size: .; D gene: TRBD1; CDR3 protein: CASSSGTGSSYEQYF; CDR3 DNA: TGTGCCAGCAGCTCAGGGACAGGGAGCTCCTACGAGCAGTACTTC
V gene: TRBV25-1; J gene: TRBJ1-4; clone size: .; D gene: TRBD1; CDR3 protein: CASSEPDRGREKLFF; CDR3 DNA: TGTGCCAGCAGTGAACCCGACAGGGGCAGGGAAAAACTGTTTTTT